A selection of T cell receptor beta chains follows, all from one sample in a study of cytomegalovirus exposure and HLA in healthy donors. Only in-frame clones appear in the TCRdb table, and some are missing; sequencing was by immunoSEQ multiplex PCR. Of some 200,000 clones in the sample, approximately 85% were seen once. Sequenced sample: PBMCs. These receptors all stem from a woman aged 45-60 years in good health and CMV-seropositive. Both conserved end residues are part of each CDR3. Each record gives: V gene, clone size, J gene, D gene, CDR3 protein, CDR3 DNA. The D gene is left open where the match is weak. Clone size, where shown, is once, few, many, or a class for clones that have expanded.

TRBV7-9	-	TRBJ1-3	-	CASSLGSVLSGNTIYF	TGTGCCAGCAGCTTAGGATCGGTCCTCTCTGGAAACACCATATATTTT
TRBV6-1	-	TRBJ1-5	TRBD1	CASQQGAGNQPQHF	TGTGCCAGTCAGCAGGGGGCGGGCAATCAGCCCCAGCATTTT
TRBV29-1	-	TRBJ2-1	-	CSTRQRPSSGDEQFF	TGCAGCACCCGACAGAGACCGTCTAGTGGGGATGAGCAGTTCTTC
TRBV2	-	TRBJ1-2	TRBD1	CASGRTRQGVPGYTF	TGTGCCAGCGGTCGTACGCGACAGGGGGTTCCTGGCTACACCTTC
TRBV13	few	TRBJ2-7	-	CASSPPGAYEQYF	TGTGCCAGCAGCCCTCCGGGGGCCTACGAGCAGTACTTC
TRBV19	-	TRBJ2-1	-	CASSIDRGWYGEQFF	TGTGCCAGTAGTATAGATAGAGGATGGTACGGTGAGCAGTTCTTC
TRBV11-2	few	TRBJ1-2	TRBD1	CASSPAAGGWYGYTF	TGTGCCAGCAGCCCAGCGGCAGGGGGCTGGTATGGCTACACCTTC
TRBV2	-	TRBJ2-1	TRBD1	CASTGTGNNEQFF	TGTGCCAGCACGGGGACAGGGAACAATGAGCAGTTCTTC
TRBV6-5	-	TRBJ2-7	-	CASSPSGRQYEQYF	TGTGCCAGCAGTCCCTCAGGGCGACAGTATGAGCAGTACTTC
TRBV7-2	-	TRBJ2-5	TRBD2	CASSLTGLAGQETQYF	TGTGCCAGCAGCTTAACCGGACTAGCGGGACAAGAGACCCAGTACTTC
TRBV28	-	TRBJ1-5	TRBD1	CASSFWTGSDQPQHF	TGTGCCAGCAGTTTTTGGACAGGGAGCGATCAGCCCCAGCATTTT
TRBV7-8	-	TRBJ1-1	-	CASSKMGPRGNTEAFF	TGTGCCAGCAGCAAAATGGGTCCCCGGGGGAACACTGAAGCTTTCTTT
TRBV7-8	-	TRBJ1-5	TRBD1	CASSLTQHPGQGSNQPQHF	TGTGCCAGCAGCTTAACCCAACACCCCGGACAGGGAAGCAATCAGCCCCAGCATTTT
TRBV10-3	-	TRBJ2-7	-	CAISGTPSYEQYF	TGTGCCATCAGTGGGACACCGTCCTACGAGCAGTACTTC